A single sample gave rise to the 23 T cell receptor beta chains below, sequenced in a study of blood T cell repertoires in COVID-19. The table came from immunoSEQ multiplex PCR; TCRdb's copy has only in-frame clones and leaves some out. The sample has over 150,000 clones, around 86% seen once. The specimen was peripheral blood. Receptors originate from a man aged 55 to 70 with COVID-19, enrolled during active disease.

Written as DNA, the CDR3 is TGTGCCAGCAGAACGGGAGGGCCGGAAGATACGCAGTATTTT. Protein product: CASRTGGPEDTQYF. This chain links TRBV3-1 (or the pseudogene TRBV3-2) with TRBJ2-3; 8 nucleotides agree with TRBD2. Germline values: CDR1 LGHDT, CDR2 YNNKEL (reference sequence). The trim removed 6 bases at V and 5 bases at J, leaving 7 bases unmatched. The CDR3 has 14 amino acids.

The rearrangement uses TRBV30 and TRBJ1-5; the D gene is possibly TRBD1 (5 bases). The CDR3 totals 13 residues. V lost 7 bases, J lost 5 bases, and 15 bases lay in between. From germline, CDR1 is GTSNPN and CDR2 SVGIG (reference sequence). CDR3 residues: CASSAQTDQPQHF. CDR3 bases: TGTGCCTCCTCCGCTCAGACAGATCAGCCCCAGCATTTT.

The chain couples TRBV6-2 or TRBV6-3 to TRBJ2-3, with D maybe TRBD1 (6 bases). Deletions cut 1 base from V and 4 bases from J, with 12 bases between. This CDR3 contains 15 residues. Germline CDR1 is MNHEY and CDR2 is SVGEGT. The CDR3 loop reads CASSYYLTGSDTQYF. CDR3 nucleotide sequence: TGTGCCAGCAGTTACTACCTAACAGGGTCAGATACGCAGTATTTT.

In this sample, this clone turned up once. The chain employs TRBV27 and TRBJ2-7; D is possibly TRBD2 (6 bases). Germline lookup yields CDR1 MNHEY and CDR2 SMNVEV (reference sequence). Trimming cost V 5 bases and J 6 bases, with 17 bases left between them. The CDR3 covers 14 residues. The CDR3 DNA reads TGTGCCAGCAGTCTCCGAAGGTTGGGGGGCGAGCAGTACTTC. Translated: CASSLRRLGGEQYF.

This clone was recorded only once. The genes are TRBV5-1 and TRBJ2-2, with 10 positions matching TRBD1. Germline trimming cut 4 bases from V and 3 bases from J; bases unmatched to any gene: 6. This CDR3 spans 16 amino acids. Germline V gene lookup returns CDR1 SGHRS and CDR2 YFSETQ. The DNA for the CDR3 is TGCGCCAGCAGCCCCGGGACAGGGGTCGACACCGGGGAGCTGTTTTTT. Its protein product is CASSPGTGVDTGELFF.

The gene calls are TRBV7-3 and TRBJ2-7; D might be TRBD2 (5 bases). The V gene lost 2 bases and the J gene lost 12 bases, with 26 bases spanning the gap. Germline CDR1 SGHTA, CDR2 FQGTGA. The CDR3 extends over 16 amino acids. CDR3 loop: CASSLLVLGLCVGGYF. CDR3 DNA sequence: TGTGCCAGCAGCTTATTGGTATTAGGACTCTGTGTGGGCGGGTACTTC.

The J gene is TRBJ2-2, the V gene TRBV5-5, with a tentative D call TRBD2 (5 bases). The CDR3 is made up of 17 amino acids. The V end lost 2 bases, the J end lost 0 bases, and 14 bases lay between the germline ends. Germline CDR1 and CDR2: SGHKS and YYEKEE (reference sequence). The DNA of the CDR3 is TGTGCCAGCAGCTTTCGGGGTCAGTCGGCGAACACCGGGGAGCTGTTTTTT. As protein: CASSFRGQSANTGELFF. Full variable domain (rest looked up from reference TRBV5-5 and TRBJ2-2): DAGVTQSPTHLIKTRGQQVTLRCSPISGHKSVSWYQQVLGQGPQFIFQYYEKEERGRGNFPDRFSARQFPNYSSELNVNALLLGDSALYLCASSFRGQSANTGELFFGEGSRLTVL.

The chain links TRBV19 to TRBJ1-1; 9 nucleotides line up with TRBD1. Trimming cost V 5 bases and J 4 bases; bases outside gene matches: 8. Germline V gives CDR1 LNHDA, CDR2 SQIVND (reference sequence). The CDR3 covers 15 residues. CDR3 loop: CASSVTGGLGTEAFF. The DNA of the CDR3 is TGTGCCAGTAGTGTTACAGGGGGCTTGGGCACTGAAGCTTTCTTT.

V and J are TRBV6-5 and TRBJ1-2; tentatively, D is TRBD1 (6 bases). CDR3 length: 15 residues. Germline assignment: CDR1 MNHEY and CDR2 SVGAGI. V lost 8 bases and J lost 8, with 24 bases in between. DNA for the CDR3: TGTGCCAGCGCATTCCGGGGGGCTACCGGGGAAGGCTACACCTTC. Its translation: CASAFRGATGEGYTF.

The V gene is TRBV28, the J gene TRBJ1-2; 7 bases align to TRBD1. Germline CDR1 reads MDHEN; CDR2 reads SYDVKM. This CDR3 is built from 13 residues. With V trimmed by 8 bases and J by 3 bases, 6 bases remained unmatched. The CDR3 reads CASEDRVDYGYTF. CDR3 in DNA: TGTGCCAGCGAAGACAGGGTCGACTATGGCTACACCTTC.

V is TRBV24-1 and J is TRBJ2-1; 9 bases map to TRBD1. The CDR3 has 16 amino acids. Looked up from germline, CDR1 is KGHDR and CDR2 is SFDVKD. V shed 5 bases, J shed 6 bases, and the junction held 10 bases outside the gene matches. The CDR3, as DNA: TGTGCCACCAGTGGTGTAGGGACAGGGAGGGCCAATGAGCAGTTCTTC. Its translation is CATSGVGTGRANEQFF.

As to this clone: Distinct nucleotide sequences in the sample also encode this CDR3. In nucleotides, the CDR3 is TGTGCCAGCAGAGCGGGGGGGCGCGAGACCCAGTACTTC. It is translated as CASRAGGRETQYF. The rearrangement uses TRBV6-5 and TRBJ2-5; 10 nucleotides line up with TRBD2. The CDR3 is 13 amino acids. The germline gives CDR1 MNHEY, CDR2 SVGAGI. Trimming cost V 6 bases and J 5 bases; bases outside gene matches: 3.

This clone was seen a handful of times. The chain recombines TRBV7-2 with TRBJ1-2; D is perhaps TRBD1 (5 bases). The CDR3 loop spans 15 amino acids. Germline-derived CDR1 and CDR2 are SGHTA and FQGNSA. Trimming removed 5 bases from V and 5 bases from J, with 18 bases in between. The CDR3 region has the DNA TGTGCCAGCAGCCCATCTACAGGTTTCCCTTATGGCTACACCTTC. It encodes CASSPSTGFPYGYTF.

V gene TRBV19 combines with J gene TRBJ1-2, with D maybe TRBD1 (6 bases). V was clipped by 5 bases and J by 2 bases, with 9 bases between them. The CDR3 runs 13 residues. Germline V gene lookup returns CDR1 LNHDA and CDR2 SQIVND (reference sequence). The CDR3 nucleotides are TGTGCCAGTAGTCGGACAGTGAACTATGGCTACACCTTC. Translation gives CASSRTVNYGYTF.

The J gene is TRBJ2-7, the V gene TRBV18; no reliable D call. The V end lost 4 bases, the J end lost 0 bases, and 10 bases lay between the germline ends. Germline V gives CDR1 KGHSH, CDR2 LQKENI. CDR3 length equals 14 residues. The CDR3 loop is CASSLGLSSYEQYF. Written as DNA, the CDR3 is TGTGCCAGCTCACTGGGCCTGAGCTCCTACGAGCAGTACTTC.

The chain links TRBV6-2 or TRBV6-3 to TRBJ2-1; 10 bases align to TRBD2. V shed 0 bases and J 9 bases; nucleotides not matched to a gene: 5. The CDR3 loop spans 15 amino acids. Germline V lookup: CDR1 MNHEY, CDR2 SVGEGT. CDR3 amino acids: CASSYSRLAGLEQFF. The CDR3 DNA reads TGTGCCAGCAGTTACTCGAGACTAGCGGGTCTTGAGCAGTTCTTC.

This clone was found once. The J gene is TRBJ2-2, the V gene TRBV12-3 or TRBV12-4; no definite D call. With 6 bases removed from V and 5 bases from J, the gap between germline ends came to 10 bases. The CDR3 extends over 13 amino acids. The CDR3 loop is CASSSDMTGELFF. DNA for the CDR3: TGTGCCAGCAGCTCAGATATGACCGGGGAGCTGTTTTTT.

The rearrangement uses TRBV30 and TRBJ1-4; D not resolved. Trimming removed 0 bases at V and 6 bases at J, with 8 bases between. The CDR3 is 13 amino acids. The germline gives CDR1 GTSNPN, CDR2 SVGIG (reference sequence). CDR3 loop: CAWSVPPDEKLFF. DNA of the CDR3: TGTGCCTGGAGTGTCCCTCCGGATGAAAAACTGTTTTTT.

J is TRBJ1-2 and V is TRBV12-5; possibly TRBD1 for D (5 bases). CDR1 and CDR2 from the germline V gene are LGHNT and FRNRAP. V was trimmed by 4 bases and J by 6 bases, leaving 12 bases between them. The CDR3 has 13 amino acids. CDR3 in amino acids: CASGWEGLDGYTF. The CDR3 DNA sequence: TGTGCTAGTGGTTGGGAGGGGCTTGATGGCTACACCTTC.

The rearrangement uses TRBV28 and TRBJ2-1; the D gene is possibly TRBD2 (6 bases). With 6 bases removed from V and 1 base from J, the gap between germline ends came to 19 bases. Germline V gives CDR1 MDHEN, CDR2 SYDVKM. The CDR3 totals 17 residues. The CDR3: CASRPPAGIPSYNEQFF. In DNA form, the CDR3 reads TGTGCCAGCAGGCCCCCTGCGGGAATACCATCCTACAATGAGCAGTTCTTC.

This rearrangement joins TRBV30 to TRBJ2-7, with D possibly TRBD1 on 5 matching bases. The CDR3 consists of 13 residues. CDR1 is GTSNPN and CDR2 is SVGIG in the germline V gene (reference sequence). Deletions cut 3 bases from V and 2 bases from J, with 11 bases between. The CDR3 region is CAWRGAGTYEQYF. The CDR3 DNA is TGTGCCTGGAGAGGGGCAGGGACCTACGAGCAGTACTTC.

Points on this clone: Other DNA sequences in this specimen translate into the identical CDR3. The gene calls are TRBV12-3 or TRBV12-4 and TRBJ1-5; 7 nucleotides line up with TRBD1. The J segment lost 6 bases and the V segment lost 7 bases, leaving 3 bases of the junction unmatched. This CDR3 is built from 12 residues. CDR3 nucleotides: TGTGCCAGCACCAGGGGGGTTCAGCCCCAGCATTTT. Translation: CASTRGVQPQHF.

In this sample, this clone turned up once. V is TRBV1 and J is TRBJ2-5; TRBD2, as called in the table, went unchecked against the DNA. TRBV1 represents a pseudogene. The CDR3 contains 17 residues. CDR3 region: CTSSQDRVSALIETQYF. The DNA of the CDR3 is TGCACCAGCAGCCAAGATAGGGTTAGCGCGTTAATAGAGACCCAGTACTTC.